The 7 T cell receptor beta chains reported below all come from one sample, sequenced in a study of beta chain features in type 1 diabetes. Study-wide results and caveats: For Type 1 diabetes patients, all four CD4+ subsets carried TCRB CDR3s that were moderately but significantly shorter.

Their cognate antigens are unknown. The sequenced template was cDNA made from the entire isolated RNA. The assay was immunoSEQ multiplex PCR, and TCRdb's table has in-frame clones only and misses some. The sample includes over 300,000 clones, 9.3% of them seen just once. Sequenced: central memory CD4+ T cells from blood. These receptors all come from a young man with type 1 diabetes.

The chain recombines TRBV19 with TRBJ1-1; D perhaps matches TRBD1 (5 bases). The V end was cut by 3 bases, the J end by 11 bases, with 13 bases between. Per the germline V gene, CDR1 is LNHDA and CDR2 is SQIVND (reference sequence). The CDR3 has 12 amino acids. The CDR3 DNA follows: TGTGCCAGTAGTATCTCTGGGGGGAAGGCTTTCTTT. Translation: CASSISGGKAFF.

As regards this clone: This sequence may be a read error, since a much larger clone differs from it by one base. The genes are TRBV11-3 and TRBJ2-3; 13 bases are shared with TRBD2. The CDR3 totals 15 residues. Trimming at V came to 3 bases and at J to 4 bases, leaving 1 base not matched to a gene. Germline assignment: CDR1 SGHNT and CDR2 YENEEA. Written as DNA, the CDR3 is TGTGCCAGCAGCTTTACTAGCGGGGGGGCAGATACGCAGTATTTT. Translation gives CASSFTSGGADTQYF.

The chain has TRBV23-1 and TRBJ1-3; D unresolved. TRBV23-1 counts as an open reading frame of uncertain function. This CDR3 has 13 amino acids. Trimming cost V 8 bases and J 0 bases, with 8 bases left between them. This CDR3 reads CASDGSSGNTIYF. CDR3 DNA sequence: TGCGCCAGCGACGGGAGCTCTGGAAACACCATATATTTT.

This chain uses TRBV5-1 with TRBJ2-2; 9 positions match TRBD1. Germline V lookup: CDR1 SGHRS, CDR2 YFSETQ. With V trimmed by 4 bases and J by 6 bases, 13 bases remained unmatched. The CDR3 totals 17 residues. The CDR3 DNA sequence: TGCGCCAGCAGCCTAAAAGCCGGGACAGGGTTTCCCGGGGAGCTGTTTTTT. Protein product: CASSLKAGTGFPGELFF.

This clone occurred a few times. This sample includes further DNA sequences coding for the same CDR3. This sequence joins TRBV6-5 and TRBJ2-5; maybe TRBD1 (5 bases). The CDR3 contains 13 residues. V dropped 6 bases and J dropped 4 bases, with 12 bases sitting between them. The V gene's germline CDR1 is MNHEY and CDR2 SVGAGI. CDR3 nucleotide sequence: TGTGCCAGCAGATTCCAGGGCGGAGAGACCCAGTACTTC. This codes for CASRFQGGETQYF.

This clone was found many times. This chain uses TRBV30 with TRBJ2-1, with D maybe TRBD2 (5 bases). In germline, CDR1 is GTSNPN, CDR2 SVGIG (reference sequence). With 3 bases removed from V and 7 bases from J, the gap between germline ends came to 10 bases. This CDR3 region has 12 residues. The CDR3 is CAWRPGGNEQFF. CDR3 coding DNA: TGTGCCTGGAGACCGGGCGGGAATGAGCAGTTCTTC.

This rearrangement joins TRBV28 to TRBJ1-2; D is undetermined. Trimming shortened V by 5 bases and J by 1 base, and 11 bases separated the two germline ends. This CDR3 region has 14 residues. Germline assignment: CDR1 MDHEN and CDR2 SYDVKM. The CDR3 coding sequence is TGTGCCAGCAGTCCCCACAGTTATAACTATGGCTACACCTTC. Residues: CASSPHSYNYGYTF.